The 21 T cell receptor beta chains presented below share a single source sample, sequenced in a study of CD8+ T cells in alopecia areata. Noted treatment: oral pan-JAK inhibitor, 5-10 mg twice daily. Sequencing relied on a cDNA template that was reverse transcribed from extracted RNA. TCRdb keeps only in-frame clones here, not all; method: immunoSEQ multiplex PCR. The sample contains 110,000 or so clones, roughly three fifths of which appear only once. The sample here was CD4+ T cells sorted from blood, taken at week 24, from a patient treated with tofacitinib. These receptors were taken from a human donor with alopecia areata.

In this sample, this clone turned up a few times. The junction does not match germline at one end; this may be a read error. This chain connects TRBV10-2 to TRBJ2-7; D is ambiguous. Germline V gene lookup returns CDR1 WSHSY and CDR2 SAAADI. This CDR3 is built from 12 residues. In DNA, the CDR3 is TGCGCCAGCAGTGTTAGCTCCAACGAGCAGTACTTC. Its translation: CASSVSSNEQYF.

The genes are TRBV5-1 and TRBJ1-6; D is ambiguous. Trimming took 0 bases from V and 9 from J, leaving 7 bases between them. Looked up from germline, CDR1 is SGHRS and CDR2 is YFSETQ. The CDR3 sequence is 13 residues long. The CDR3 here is CASSLEGSSPLHF. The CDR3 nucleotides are TGCGCCAGCAGCTTGGAAGGGTCTTCACCCCTCCACTTT.

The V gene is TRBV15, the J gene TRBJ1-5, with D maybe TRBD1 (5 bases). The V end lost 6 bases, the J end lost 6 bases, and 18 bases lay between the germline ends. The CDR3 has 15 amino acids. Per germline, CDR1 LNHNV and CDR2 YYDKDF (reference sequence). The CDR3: CATRLGGGFAQPQHF. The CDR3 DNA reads TGTGCCACCAGACTGGGTGGGGGGTTTGCTCAGCCCCAGCATTTT.

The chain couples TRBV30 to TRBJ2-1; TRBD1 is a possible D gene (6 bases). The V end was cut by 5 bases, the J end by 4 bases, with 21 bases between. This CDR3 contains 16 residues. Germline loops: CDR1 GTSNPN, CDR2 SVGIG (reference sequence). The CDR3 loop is CAWGVVGDRNYNEQFF. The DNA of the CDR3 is TGTGCCTGGGGAGTAGTAGGAGACAGGAATTACAATGAGCAGTTCTTC.

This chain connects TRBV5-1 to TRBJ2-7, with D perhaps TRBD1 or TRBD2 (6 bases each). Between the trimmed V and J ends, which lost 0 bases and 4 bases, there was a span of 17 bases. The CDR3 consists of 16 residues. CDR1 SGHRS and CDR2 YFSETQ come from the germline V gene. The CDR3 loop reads CASSLESTGAGYEQYF. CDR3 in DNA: TGCGCCAGCAGCTTGGAGTCCACGGGGGCAGGGTACGAGCAGTACTTC.

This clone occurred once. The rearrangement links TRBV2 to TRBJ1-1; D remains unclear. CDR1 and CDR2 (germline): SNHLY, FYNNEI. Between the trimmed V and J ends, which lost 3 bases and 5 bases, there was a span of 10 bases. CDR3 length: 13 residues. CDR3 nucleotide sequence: TGTGCCAGCAGTGATTACCCGAGGACTGAAGCTTTCTTT. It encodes CASSDYPRTEAFF. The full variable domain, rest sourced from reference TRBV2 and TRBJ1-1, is EPEVTQTPSHQVTQMGQEVILRCVPISNHLYFYWYRQILGQKVEFLVSFYNNEISEKSEIFDDQFSVERPDGSNFTLKIRSTKLEDSAMYFCASSDYPRTEAFFGQGTRLTVV.

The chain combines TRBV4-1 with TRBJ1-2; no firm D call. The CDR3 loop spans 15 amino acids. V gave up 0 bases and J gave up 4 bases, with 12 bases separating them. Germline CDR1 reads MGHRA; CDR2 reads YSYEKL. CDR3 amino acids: CASSQDGREGYGYTF. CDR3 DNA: TGCGCCAGCAGCCAAGACGGGAGGGAGGGCTATGGCTACACCTTC.

CDR3 nucleotides: TGCGCCAGCAGCCCCCTTTCGGGGGCTGCGGTGGGCTACACCTTC. Amino acid sequence: CASSPLSGAAVGYTF. The chain uses TRBV4-1 and TRBJ1-2; the D gene is possibly TRBD1 (6 bases). Germline V gene data show CDR1 as MGHRA and CDR2 as YSYEKL. This CDR3 comprises 15 residues. The germline V and J ends were trimmed by 4 bases and 8 bases, with 20 bases remaining between them.

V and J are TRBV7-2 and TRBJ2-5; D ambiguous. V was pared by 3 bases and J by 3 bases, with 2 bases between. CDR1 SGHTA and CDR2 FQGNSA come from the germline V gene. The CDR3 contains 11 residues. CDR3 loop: CASSFKETQYF. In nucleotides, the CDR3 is TGTGCCAGCAGCTTTAAAGAGACCCAGTACTTC. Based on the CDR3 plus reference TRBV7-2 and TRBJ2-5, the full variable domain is GAGVSQSPSNKVTEKGKDVELRCDPISGHTALYWYRQSLGQGLEFLIYFQGNSAPDKSGLPSDRFSAERTGGSVSTLTIQRTQQEDSAVYLCASSFKETQYFGPGTRLLVL.

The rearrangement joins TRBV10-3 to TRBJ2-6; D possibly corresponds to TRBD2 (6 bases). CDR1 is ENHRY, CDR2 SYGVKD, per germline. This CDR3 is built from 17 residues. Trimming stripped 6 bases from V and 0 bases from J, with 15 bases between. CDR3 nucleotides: TGTGCCATCAGCGCGGGGACCGGGGGCTCTGGGGCCAACGTCCTGACTTTC. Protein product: CAISAGTGGSGANVLTF.

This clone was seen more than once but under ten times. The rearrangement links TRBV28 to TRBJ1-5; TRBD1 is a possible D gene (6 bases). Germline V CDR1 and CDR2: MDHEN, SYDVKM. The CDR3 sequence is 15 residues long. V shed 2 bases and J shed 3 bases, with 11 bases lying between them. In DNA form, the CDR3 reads TGTGCCAGCAGTTTAGGAGGGGGTGACAATCAGCCCCAGCATTTT. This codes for CASSLGGGDNQPQHF. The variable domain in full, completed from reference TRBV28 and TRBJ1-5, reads DVKVTQSSRYLVKRTGEKVFLECVQDMDHENMFWYRQDPGLGLRLIYFSYDVKMKEKGDIPEGYSVSREKKERFSLILESASTNQTSMYLCASSLGGGDNQPQHFGDGTRLSIL.

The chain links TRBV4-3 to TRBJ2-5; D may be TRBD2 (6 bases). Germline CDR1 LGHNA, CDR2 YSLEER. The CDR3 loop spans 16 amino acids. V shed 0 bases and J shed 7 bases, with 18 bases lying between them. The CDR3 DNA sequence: TGCGCCAGCAGCCAAGATTGGGCTAGCGCAAGATGGACCCAGTACTTC. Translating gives CASSQDWASARWTQYF.

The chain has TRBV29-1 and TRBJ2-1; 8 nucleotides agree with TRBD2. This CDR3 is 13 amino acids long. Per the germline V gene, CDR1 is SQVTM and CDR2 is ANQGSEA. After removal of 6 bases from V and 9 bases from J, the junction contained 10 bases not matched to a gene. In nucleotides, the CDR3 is TGCAGCGTGGGCGTCGGGGGGGGCAGTGAGCAGTTCTTC. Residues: CSVGVGGGSEQFF.

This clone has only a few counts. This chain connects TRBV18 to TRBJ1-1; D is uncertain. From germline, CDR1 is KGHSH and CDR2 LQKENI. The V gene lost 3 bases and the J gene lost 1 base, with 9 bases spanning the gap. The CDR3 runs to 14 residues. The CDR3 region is CASSPTQTNTEAFF. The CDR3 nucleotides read TGTGCCAGCTCACCTACACAGACGAACACTGAAGCTTTCTTT.

CDR3 amino acids: CASSLMAGGGETQYF. The CDR3 DNA reads as TGTGCCAGCAGCTTGATGGCGGGGGGGGGAGAGACCCAGTACTTC. This rearrangement joins TRBV5-4 to TRBJ2-5; 9 positions agree with TRBD2. Unmatched junction bases numbered 5, after V lost 1 base and J lost 4 bases. The germline CDR1 and CDR2 sequences are SGHNT and YYREEE (reference sequence). This CDR3 contains 15 residues.

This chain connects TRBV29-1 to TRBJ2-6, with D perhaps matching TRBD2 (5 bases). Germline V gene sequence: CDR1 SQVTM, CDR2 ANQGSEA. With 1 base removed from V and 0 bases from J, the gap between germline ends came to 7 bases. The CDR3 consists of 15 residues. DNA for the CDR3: TGCAGCGTTGAAGGGGAGAACTCTGGGGCCAACGTCCTGACTTTC. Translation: CSVEGENSGANVLTF.

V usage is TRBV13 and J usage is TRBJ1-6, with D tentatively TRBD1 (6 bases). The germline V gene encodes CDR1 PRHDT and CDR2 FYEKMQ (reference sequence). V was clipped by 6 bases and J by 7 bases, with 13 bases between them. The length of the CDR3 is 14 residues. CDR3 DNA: TGTGCCAGCAGGTCACACAGGGCGAATTCACCCCTCCACTTT. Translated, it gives CASRSHRANSPLHF. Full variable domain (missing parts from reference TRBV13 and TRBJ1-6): AAGVIQSPRHLIKEKRETATLKCYPIPRHDTVYWYQQGPGQDPQFLISFYEKMQSDKGSIPDRFSAQQFSDYHSELNMSSLELGDSALYFCASRSHRANSPLHFGNGTRLTVT.

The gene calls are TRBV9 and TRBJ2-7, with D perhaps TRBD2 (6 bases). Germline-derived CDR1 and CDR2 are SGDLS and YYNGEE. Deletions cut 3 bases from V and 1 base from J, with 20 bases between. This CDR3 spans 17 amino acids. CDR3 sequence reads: CASSDGTLKGRSYEQYF. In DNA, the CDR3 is TGTGCCAGCAGCGACGGGACTCTTAAAGGTCGTTCCTACGAGCAGTACTTC.

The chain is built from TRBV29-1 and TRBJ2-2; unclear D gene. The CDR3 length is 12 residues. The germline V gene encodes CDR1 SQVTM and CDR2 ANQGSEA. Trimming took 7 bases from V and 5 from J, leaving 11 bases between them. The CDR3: CSASPTTGELFF. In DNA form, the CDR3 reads TGCAGCGCTAGTCCTACAACCGGGGAGCTGTTTTTT.

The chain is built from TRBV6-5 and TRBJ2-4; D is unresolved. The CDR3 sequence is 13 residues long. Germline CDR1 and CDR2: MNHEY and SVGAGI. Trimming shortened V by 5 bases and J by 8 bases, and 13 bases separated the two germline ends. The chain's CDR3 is CASSEQRRDIQYF. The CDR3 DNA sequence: TGTGCCAGCAGTGAACAGCGCCGGGACATTCAGTACTTC.

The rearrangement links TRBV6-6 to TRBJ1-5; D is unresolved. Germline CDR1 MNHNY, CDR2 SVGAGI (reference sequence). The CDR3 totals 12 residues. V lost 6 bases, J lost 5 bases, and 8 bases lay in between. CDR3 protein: CASRGSDQPQHF. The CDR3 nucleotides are TGTGCCAGCAGGGGGTCTGATCAGCCCCAGCATTTT.